One and the same sample provided the 29 T cell receptor beta chains below, sequenced in a study of beta chain features in type 1 diabetes. Whole-study findings and limits: All four CD4+ subsets from Type 1 diabetes patients carried moderately but significantly shorter TCRB CDR3s.

No antigen has been assigned to these receptors. Of the isolated RNA, all was reverse transcribed, and so the sequenced material was expressed TCRB transcripts. Here immunoSEQ multiplex PCR was the method, and the copy in TCRdb shows in-frame clones only, minus some. The sample contains more than 550,000 clones, roughly an eighth of which appear only once. Sequencing was performed on naive CD4+ T cells from blood. Every receptor here comes from a man in his late teens or twenties with type 1 diabetes.

Comment on this clone: Compared with germline, one end of the junction differs, possibly owing to a read error. The chain has TRBV7-7 and TRBJ2-5; D is perhaps TRBD1 (7 bases). The CDR3 totals 15 residues. Germline lookup yields CDR1 SSHAT and CDR2 FNYEAQ (reference sequence). In DNA form, the CDR3 reads TGTGCTAGCAGCGTAGGGGGGACAGCACAAGAGACCCAGTACTTC. This encodes CASSVGGTAQETQYF.

The CDR3 DNA follows: TGTGCCACCAGCAGAGAAATATCAGACGGCGAAGCTTTCTTT. Translating it yields CATSREISDGEAFF. V is TRBV15 and J is TRBJ1-1, with D unresolved. V lost 0 bases to trimming and J lost 8 bases, with 13 bases between them. The CDR3 sequence is 14 residues long. CDR1 and CDR2 from the germline V gene are LNHNV and YYDKDF (reference sequence).

The chain joins TRBV6-1 to TRBJ2-7, with TRBD2 matching over 10 bases. The CDR3 length is 15 residues. Germline V lookup: CDR1 MNHNS, CDR2 SASEGT. V trimming: 4 bases; J trimming: 2 bases; junction bases outside the gene matches: 5. CDR3 sequence: CASSASGTSAYEQYF. DNA for the CDR3: TGTGCCAGCAGTGCTTCCGGGACTAGCGCCTACGAGCAGTACTTC.

This clone was detected a few times. The V gene is TRBV7-2, the J gene TRBJ1-4; D is ambiguous. The CDR3 sequence is 14 residues long. The ends were cut back, 5 bases at V and 0 bases at J, with 7 bases in the middle. CDR1 is SGHTA and CDR2 is FQGNSA in the germline V gene. CDR3 loop: CASSPRTTNEKLFF. CDR3 in DNA: TGTGCCAGCAGCCCCAGGACAACTAATGAAAAACTGTTTTTT.

The rearrangement uses TRBV7-3 and TRBJ2-2; TRBD2 is a possible D gene (6 bases). Trimming pared 2 bases from V and 1 base from J, leaving 11 bases between. Germline lookup yields CDR1 SGHTA and CDR2 FQGTGA. The CDR3 is made up of 16 amino acids. The DNA of the CDR3 is TGTGCCAGCAGCTTACAACCGGGGGAGAACACCGGGGAGCTGTTTTTT. It translates to CASSLQPGENTGELFF.

This clone came up a few times. The chain recombines TRBV11-2 with TRBJ2-7, with D possibly TRBD2 on 5 matching bases. Germline CDR1 is SGHAT and CDR2 is FQNNGV. V lost 5 bases to trimming and J lost 5 bases, with 16 bases between them. The CDR3 has 14 amino acids. Here the CDR3 reads CASSPRLPAHEQYF. CDR3 sequence (DNA): TGTGCCAGCAGCCCACGACTACCCGCCCACGAGCAGTACTTC.

The chain recombines TRBV4-1 with TRBJ2-5; 7 bases align to TRBD1. The CDR3 is made up of 15 amino acids. The V segment lost 4 bases and the J segment 2 bases; nucleotides outside the gene matches: 7. The germline V gene encodes CDR1 MGHRA and CDR2 YSYEKL. CDR3 sequence: CASSRGQPIQETQYF. Written as DNA, the CDR3 is TGCGCCAGCAGCCGGGGACAGCCGATTCAAGAGACCCAGTACTTC.

V is TRBV7-2 and J is TRBJ2-7; no reliable D call. V lost 4 bases and J 2 bases, leaving 6 bases between the germline ends. CDR1 SGHTA and CDR2 FQGNSA come from the germline V gene. This CDR3 is 12 amino acids long. This CDR3 is CASSSETYEQYF. As DNA, the CDR3 is TGTGCCAGCAGCTCCGAAACCTACGAGCAGTACTTC.

This clone came up a few times. The rearrangement joins TRBV30 to TRBJ2-5; D is perhaps TRBD2 (6 bases). Looked up from germline, CDR1 is GTSNPN and CDR2 is SVGIG (reference sequence). The CDR3 loop spans 14 amino acids. V was pared by 1 base and J by 5 bases, with 14 bases between. CDR3 sequence (DNA): TGTGCCTGGAGTGAAGGAGGGAGGAGGGAGACCCAGTACTTC. This codes for CAWSEGGRRETQYF. Full variable domain (rest looked up from reference TRBV30 and TRBJ2-5): SQTIHQWPATLVQPVGSPLSLECTVEGTSNPNLYWYRQAAGRGLQLLFYSVGIGQISSEVPQNLSASRPQDRQFILSSKKLLLSDSGFYLCAWSEGGRRETQYFGPGTRLLVL.

This clone was seen more than once but under ten times. CDR3 amino acids: CASSLGQAPGEAQYF. CDR3 DNA: TGTGCCAGCAGCCTCGGACAGGCCCCTGGGGAGGCCCAGTACTTC. The chain is built from TRBV7-6 and TRBJ2-5; perhaps TRBD1 as D (7 bases). Trimming left V 5 bases short and J 9 bases short, with 22 bases between. Looked up from germline, CDR1 is SGHVS and CDR2 is FNYEAQ. The length of the CDR3 is 15 residues.

The rearrangement uses TRBV15 and TRBJ2-7, with 9 bases identical to TRBD1. V shed 5 bases and J 3 bases; nucleotides not matched to a gene: 11. The CDR3 covers 16 residues. The germline V gene has CDR1 LNHNV and CDR2 YYDKDF (reference sequence). CDR3 sequence reads: CATSYNLPGQGYEQYF. In DNA, the CDR3 is TGTGCCACCAGCTACAACTTGCCGGGACAGGGCTACGAGCAGTACTTC.

CDR3 nucleotides: TGTGCCAGTAGTGTCTCCTGGCAGGTCGCTGAAGCTTTCTTT. Translated, it gives CASSVSWQVAEAFF. The chain employs TRBV19 and TRBJ1-1; D unresolved. The CDR3 spans 14 residues. Germline assignment: CDR1 LNHDA and CDR2 SQIVND (reference sequence). V was trimmed by 5 bases and J by 6 bases, leaving 16 bases between them.

The gene calls are TRBV5-1 and TRBJ1-2; D might be TRBD1 (6 bases). CDR1 SGHRS and CDR2 YFSETQ come from the germline V gene. The CDR3 is made up of 16 amino acids. V was pared by 3 bases and J by 8 bases, with 23 bases between. CDR3 DNA sequence: TGCGCCAGCAGCTGGGTCGGGCGGACAGAGCGTGAAGGCTACACCTTC. Translation gives CASSWVGRTEREGYTF.

This clone was detected only a few times. Mismatch with germline at one junction end may stem from a read error. The rearrangement joins TRBV7-7 to TRBJ2-5; D is uncertain. The CDR3 has 14 amino acids. The germline CDR1 and CDR2 sequences are SSHAT and FNYEAQ (reference sequence). In nucleotides, the CDR3 is TGTGCTAGCAGCACACGACACGAACAAGAGACCCAGTACTTC. Encoded protein: CASSTRHEQETQYF.

Written as DNA, the CDR3 is TGTGCCAGCAGCACCCCCACTTCCCACAGGGGTGGGGGGAACTATGGCTACACCTTC. Translation gives CASSTPTSHRGGGNYGYTF. This chain connects TRBV9 to TRBJ1-2, with 7 bases aligning to TRBD1. The germline V gene encodes CDR1 SGDLS and CDR2 YYNGEE. This CDR3 region has 19 residues. The V and J ends lost 4 bases and 2 bases, in that order; junction bases with no gene match: 20.

This clone was seen only a few times. The chain links TRBV5-1 to TRBJ2-7; TRBD2 matches at 7 bases. The germline V gene has CDR1 SGHRS and CDR2 YFSETQ. Unmatched junction bases numbered 5, after V lost 5 bases and J lost 0 bases. There are 14 residues in the CDR3. The CDR3 spells CASSFGTNSYEQYF. The CDR3 DNA follows: TGCGCCAGCAGTTTCGGGACTAACTCCTACGAGCAGTACTTC.

This clone was observed a handful of times. The genes are TRBV11-3 and TRBJ2-5, with D unclear. Deletions cut 3 bases from V and 2 bases from J, with 7 bases between. Germline assignment: CDR1 SGHNT and CDR2 YENEEA. CDR3 length equals 13 residues. The CDR3 reads CASSLGIQETQYF. In DNA form, the CDR3 reads TGTGCCAGCAGCTTGGGTATACAAGAGACCCAGTACTTC.

This clone has more than one count but fewer than ten. The CDR3 DNA is TGTGCCAGCAGCCCCGCCACAGTTGCCTACGAGCAGTACTTC. Its translation: CASSPATVAYEQYF. This rearrangement joins TRBV7-9 to TRBJ2-7; D unclear. Trimming pared 5 bases from V and 2 bases from J, leaving 13 bases between. The germline gives CDR1 SEHNR, CDR2 FQNEAQ (reference sequence). This CDR3 is 14 amino acids long.

The sample holds a few counts of this clone. The chain uses TRBV9 and TRBJ1-5; tentatively, D is TRBD1 (5 bases). The CDR3 length is 13 residues. Germline V gives CDR1 SGDLS, CDR2 YYNGEE. Deletions cut 4 bases from V and 3 bases from J, with 8 bases between. For the CDR3, the DNA is TGTGCCAGCAGCACAGGACCCAATCAGCCCCAGCATTTT. It codes for CASSTGPNQPQHF.

Only a few counts were recorded for this clone. V usage is TRBV7-9 and J usage is TRBJ1-4; D is possibly TRBD1 (5 bases). The CDR3 is 14 residues long. Looked up from germline, CDR1 is SEHNR and CDR2 is FQNEAQ (reference sequence). Between the trimmed V and J ends, which lost 6 bases and 0 bases, there was a span of 8 bases. The CDR3, as DNA: TGTGCCAGCAGGCCGACAGCAACTAATGAAAAACTGTTTTTT. Protein sequence: CASRPTATNEKLFF.

A few counts support this clone. V and J are TRBV9 and TRBJ1-3; the D is unclear. The CDR3 sequence is 11 residues long. V lost 0 bases and J lost 5, with 0 bases in between. The V gene's germline CDR1 is SGDLS and CDR2 YYNGEE. The chain's CDR3 is CASSVGNTIYF. As DNA, the CDR3 is TGTGCCAGCAGCGTAGGAAACACCATATATTTT.

The rearrangement uses TRBV7-2 and TRBJ2-7; 7 bases line up with TRBD1. This CDR3 has 12 residues. Germline V gives CDR1 SGHTA, CDR2 FQGNSA. Losses at the gene ends were 2 bases for V and 13 bases for J; bases not matched to a gene: 8. The CDR3 spells CASSLLQGMQYF. DNA for the CDR3: TGTGCCAGCAGCTTATTACAGGGGATGCAATACTTC.

This clone was seen only a few times. This sequence joins TRBV18 and TRBJ1-1; D unclear. V was pared by 2 bases and J by 7 bases, with 8 bases between. Germline lookup yields CDR1 KGHSH and CDR2 LQKENI. The CDR3 extends over 12 amino acids. CDR3 in DNA: TGTGCCAGCTCACCATGGACGGGTGAAGCTTTCTTT. It translates to CASSPWTGEAFF. Full variable domain (missing parts from reference TRBV18 and TRBJ1-1): NAGVMQNPRHLVRRRGQEARLRCSPMKGHSHVYWYRQLPEEGLKFMVYLQKENIIDESGMPKERFSAEFPKEGPSILRIQQVVRGDSAAYFCASSPWTGEAFFGQGTRLTVV.

This chain uses TRBV2 with TRBJ1-2, with TRBD1 identical over 9 bases. The CDR3 is 14 residues long. Trimming at V came to 6 bases and at J to 3 bases, leaving 5 bases not matched to a gene. The germline V gene encodes CDR1 SNHLY and CDR2 FYNNEI. The CDR3 sequence is CASRGTGSHYGYTF. The DNA of the CDR3 is TGTGCCAGCAGGGGGACAGGGTCTCACTATGGCTACACCTTC.

This clone was detected a few times. The chain combines TRBV29-1 with TRBJ2-5; a possible D gene is TRBD2 (5 bases). Germline CDR1 SQVTM, CDR2 ANQGSEA. The CDR3 extends over 12 amino acids. Trimming cost V 5 bases and J 5 bases, with 12 bases left between them. CDR3 region: CSVTEGAETQYF. The CDR3 DNA sequence: TGCAGCGTTACAGAGGGAGCGGAGACCCAGTACTTC.

The rearrangement uses TRBV27 and TRBJ2-1; a possible D gene is TRBD1 (6 bases). Germline assignment: CDR1 MNHEY and CDR2 SMNVEV (reference sequence). The CDR3 contains 12 residues. Trimming took off 7 bases at V and 8 bases at J, with 12 bases between the two ends. CDR3 amino acids: CASKSRGHEQFF. CDR3 DNA: TGTGCCAGCAAATCCAGGGGCCATGAGCAGTTCTTC.

This chain links TRBV4-2 with TRBJ1-2; D might be TRBD1 (6 bases). CDR3 length: 14 residues. CDR1 and CDR2 (germline): LGHNA, YNFKEQ. With 7 bases removed from V and 2 bases from J, the gap between germline ends came to 14 bases. CDR3 bases: TGTGCCAGCACACCTGAACAGGGCAACTATGGCTACACCTTC. Protein product: CASTPEQGNYGYTF.

This clone was recorded a few times. The chain is built from TRBV10-3 and TRBJ2-3; tentative D call: TRBD2 (6 bases). Trimming cost V 6 bases and J 1 base, with 17 bases left between them. Germline V gives CDR1 ENHRY, CDR2 SYGVKD. The length of the CDR3 is 16 residues. CDR3 sequence: CAIRGSEGMGTDTQYF. In DNA, the CDR3 is TGTGCCATCAGAGGGTCGGAGGGTATGGGCACAGATACGCAGTATTTT.

The chain joins TRBV5-1 to TRBJ1-3, with D perhaps TRBD1 (6 bases). The CDR3 covers 17 residues. The germline CDR1 and CDR2 sequences are SGHRS and YFSETQ. The germline V and J ends were trimmed by 0 bases and 0 bases, with 13 bases remaining between them. The DNA of the CDR3 is TGCGCCAGCAGCTTGGTCCCGGGACAACTCTCTGGAAACACCATATATTTT. Encoded protein: CASSLVPGQLSGNTIYF.